A single sample gave rise to the 24 T cell receptor beta chains below, sequenced in a study of blood T cell repertoires in COVID-19. Sequenced by immunoSEQ multiplex PCR; TCRdb stores in-frame clones only, minus some. The table lists about 180,000 clones, 70% to 90% of them singletons. The sample was peripheral blood. Receptors originate from a human donor with active or convalescent COVID-19. The donor label of this sample is uncertain.

The chain carries TRBV11-1 and TRBJ2-7, with D maybe TRBD1 (6 bases). Trimming shortened V by 5 bases and J by 6 bases, and 17 bases separated the two germline ends. The germline CDR1 and CDR2 sequences are SGHAT and FQDESV (reference sequence). The CDR3 extends over 14 amino acids. CDR3 nucleotides: TGTGCCAGCAGCCTCGGGACAACTCGCGGCGAGCAGTACTTC. Protein sequence: CASSLGTTRGEQYF.

V usage is TRBV18 and J usage is TRBJ2-3; 16 nucleotides match TRBD2. This CDR3 is 19 amino acids long. The ends lost 1 base at V and 4 bases at J; junction bases unmatched: 8. Germline lookup yields CDR1 KGHSH and CDR2 LQKENI. The CDR3 sequence is CASSPLGTSGRALADTQYF. In DNA form, the CDR3 reads TGTGCCAGCTCACCACTTGGGACTAGCGGGAGGGCCCTCGCAGATACGCAGTATTTT. The complete variable domain, with remaining parts taken from reference TRBV18 and TRBJ2-3, reads NAGVMQNPRHLVRRRGQEARLRCSPMKGHSHVYWYRQLPEEGLKFMVYLQKENIIDESGMPKERFSAEFPKEGPSILRIQQVVRGDSAAYFCASSPLGTSGRALADTQYFGPGTRLTVL.

The chain employs TRBV24-1 and TRBJ2-1, with 7 nucleotides matching TRBD2. CDR3 length: 14 amino acids. Germline-derived CDR1 and CDR2 are KGHDR and SFDVKD. The junction had 12 bases not matched to a gene; V was cut back by 7 bases and J by 10 bases. Here the CDR3 reads CATREKAGRDEQFF. CDR3 sequence (DNA): TGTGCCACCAGGGAAAAAGCGGGACGAGACGAGCAGTTCTTC.

This chain links TRBV4-1 with TRBJ1-6, with 7 bases fitting TRBD1. The CDR3 spans 15 residues. The V gene's germline CDR1 is MGHRA and CDR2 YSYEKL. V lost 4 bases to trimming and J lost 5 bases; unmatched junction nucleotides: 5. CDR3 bases: TGCGCCAGCAGCCCTTGGGACAGCCATAATTCACCCCTCCACTTT. This gives the protein CASSPWDSHNSPLHF.

V usage is TRBV5-1 and J usage is TRBJ2-7; the match to TRBD1 covers 9 bases. The CDR3 extends over 14 amino acids. V shed 4 bases, J shed 3 bases, and the junction held 5 bases outside the gene matches. CDR1 SGHRS and CDR2 YFSETQ come from the germline V gene. CDR3 in amino acids: CASSPTGQGYEQYF. The CDR3 nucleotides read TGCGCCAGCAGCCCCACGGGACAGGGCTACGAGCAGTACTTC.

This clone has a handful of counts. The chain employs TRBV11-3 and TRBJ2-1; D unresolved. Germline loops: CDR1 SGHNT, CDR2 YENEEA. Trimming removed 4 bases at V and 6 bases at J, with 7 bases between. The CDR3 is 12 residues long. CDR3 sequence (DNA): TGTGCCAGCAGCTATAACAGCAATGAGCAGTTCTTC. It yields the protein CASSYNSNEQFF.

The chain employs TRBV7-2 and TRBJ1-2; D gene uncertain. The germline CDR1 and CDR2 sequences are SGHTA and FQGNSA. V lost 4 bases, J lost 3 bases, and 9 bases lay in between. The CDR3 is 13 amino acids. The CDR3 protein is CASSSLIDYGYTF. Written as DNA, the CDR3 is TGTGCCAGCAGCTCCTTAATAGACTATGGCTACACCTTC.

The gene calls are TRBV18 and TRBJ2-7, with D perhaps TRBD2 (6 bases). CDR1 is KGHSH and CDR2 is LQKENI in the germline V gene. The CDR3 length is 16 residues. V was pared by 5 bases and J by 6 bases, with 23 bases between. CDR3 bases: TGTGCCAGCTCAACACTAGGAGGGACGGCCCCATCCGAGCAGTACTTC. Encoded protein: CASSTLGGTAPSEQYF.

This clone was seen a handful of times. The rearrangement uses TRBV24-1 and TRBJ1-5, with D perhaps TRBD1 (6 bases). Germline V gives CDR1 KGHDR, CDR2 SFDVKD. V lost 6 bases, J lost 3 bases, and 8 bases lay in between. CDR3 length: 13 amino acids. The CDR3 here is CATSTGINQPQHF. The CDR3 DNA reads TGTGCCACCAGTACAGGGATCAATCAGCCCCAGCATTTT.

The chain combines TRBV21-1 with TRBJ1-4; the tabulated D call, TRBD1, remains unverified against the DNA. TRBV21-1 is a known pseudogene. This CDR3 is built from 17 residues. Here the CDR3 reads CASSNPRKTGSNEKLFF. The CDR3 DNA follows: TGTGCCAGCAGCAACCCGAGAAAGACAGGGTCTAATGAAAAACTGTTTTTT.

This chain links TRBV4-2 with TRBJ2-7, with 7 bases identical to TRBD1. The germline V gene encodes CDR1 LGHNA and CDR2 YNFKEQ. V was pared by 5 bases and J by 0 bases, with 7 bases of the junction left unmatched. The length of the CDR3 is 15 residues. The CDR3 here is CASSYTRDSSYEQYF. The CDR3 bases are TGTGCCAGCAGCTACACCAGGGACAGCTCCTACGAGCAGTACTTC.

The V call is TRBV19, the J call TRBJ1-2; D uncertain. Trimming stripped 5 bases from V and 0 bases from J, with 10 bases between. Germline V gives CDR1 LNHDA, CDR2 SQIVND (reference sequence). There are 14 residues in the CDR3. The CDR3 loop is CASSDGGANYGYTF. CDR3 DNA sequence: TGTGCCAGTAGTGATGGTGGAGCTAACTATGGCTACACCTTC.

The gene calls are TRBV3-1 (or the pseudogene TRBV3-2) and TRBJ2-7, with 13 positions matching TRBD2. Trimming took 2 bases from V and 3 from J; bases not matched to a gene: 4. Germline lookup yields CDR1 LGHDT and CDR2 YNNKEL (reference sequence). CDR3 length equals 16 residues. The CDR3 region has the DNA TGTGCCAGCAGCCAATTAAGGACTAGCGGGGGCTACGAGCAGTACTTC. Translating gives CASSQLRTSGGYEQYF.

The gene calls are TRBV9 and TRBJ2-3; tentative D call: TRBD2 (5 bases). The V and J ends lost 0 bases and 6 bases respectively, with 11 bases between them. The CDR3 runs 14 residues. Germline CDR1 reads SGDLS; CDR2 reads YYNGEE. CDR3 bases: TGTGCCAGCAGCGTAGATCGGGGTCCCGATACGCAGTATTTT. Protein sequence: CASSVDRGPDTQYF. The variable domain in full, completed from reference TRBV9 and TRBJ2-3, reads DSGVTQTPKHLITATGQRVTLRCSPRSGDLSVYWYQQSLDQGLQFLIQYYNGEERAKGNILERFSAQQFPDLHSELNLSSLELGDSALYFCASSVDRGPDTQYFGPGTRLTVL.

The gene calls are TRBV9 and TRBJ2-5, with 9 bases matching TRBD2. Looked up from germline, CDR1 is SGDLS and CDR2 is YYNGEE. V shed 0 bases, J shed 4 bases, and the junction held 4 bases outside the gene matches. The CDR3 covers 15 residues. CDR3 nucleotides: TGTGCCAGCAGCGTAGGACTAGCGGAAAGAGAGACCCAGTACTTC. Residues: CASSVGLAERETQYF.

This chain connects TRBV3-1 (or the pseudogene TRBV3-2) to TRBJ2-3; TRBD1 matches 7 bases. The CDR3 contains 14 residues. V lost 5 bases to trimming and J lost 1 base; unmatched junction nucleotides: 3. Germline values: CDR1 LGHDT, CDR2 YNNKEL (reference sequence). The CDR3 DNA reads TGTGCCAGCAGCGACAGGGTAGGCACAGATACGCAGTATTTT. It is translated as CASSDRVGTDTQYF.

The chain combines TRBV4-3 with TRBJ2-1; TRBD2 matches 13 bases. Germline CDR1 reads LGHNA; CDR2 reads YSLEER. The CDR3 contains 15 residues. V shed 5 bases and J 3 bases; nucleotides not matched to a gene: 1. The CDR3 region is CASSGTSGDYNEQFF. The CDR3 region has the DNA TGCGCCAGCAGCGGGACTAGCGGGGACTACAATGAGCAGTTCTTC.

The chain recombines TRBV5-1 with TRBJ2-5; unclear D gene. The ends were cut back, 0 bases at V and 5 bases at J, with 8 bases in the middle. Germline values: CDR1 SGHRS, CDR2 YFSETQ. This CDR3 region has 13 residues. CDR3 loop: CASSLAGRETQYF. The CDR3 DNA follows: TGCGCCAGCAGCTTGGCAGGAAGGGAGACCCAGTACTTC.

CDR3 DNA sequence: TGTGCCAGCAGCTTTATGACCGGGGGTGAAAAACTGTTTTTT. Residues: CASSFMTGGEKLFF. The chain has TRBV7-9 and TRBJ1-4; TRBD1 might be the D (5 bases). The V end was cut by 3 bases, the J end by 7 bases, with 12 bases between. The CDR3 spans 14 residues. Germline lookup yields CDR1 SEHNR and CDR2 FQNEAQ (reference sequence).

The chain employs TRBV11-2 and TRBJ2-3; D not resolved. The CDR3 is 11 amino acids. CDR1 SGHAT and CDR2 FQNNGV come from the germline V gene. Trimming cost V 4 bases and J 6 bases, with 5 bases left between them. CDR3: CASSSVDTQYF. In DNA, the CDR3 is TGTGCCAGCAGCTCAGTTGATACGCAGTATTTT.

The V and J genes are TRBV7-6 and TRBJ1-3, with 7 positions matching TRBD1. With 1 base clipped from V and 2 bases from J, the junction kept 5 bases outside the gene matches. Germline V CDR1 and CDR2: SGHVS, FNYEAQ. CDR3 length equals 16 residues. Here the CDR3 reads CASSLENRGTGNTIYF. For the CDR3, the DNA is TGTGCCAGCAGCTTAGAGAACAGGGGAACTGGAAACACCATATATTTT.

This clone was observed a few times. The chain recombines TRBV29-1 with TRBJ2-1; TRBD2 matches 8 bases. This CDR3 spans 14 amino acids. Trimming at V came to 7 bases and at J to 7 bases, leaving 12 bases not matched to a gene. CDR1 and CDR2 (germline): SQVTM, ANQGSEA. CDR3 bases: TGCAGCGCCGGGGGGAGCGGGAGAGGGAATGAGCAGTTCTTC. Translating it yields CSAGGSGRGNEQFF.

The gene calls are TRBV29-1 and TRBJ1-2; 8 bases fit TRBD1. In germline, CDR1 is SQVTM, CDR2 ANQGSEA. Trimming removed 6 bases from V and 9 bases from J; junction bases left unmatched: 18. The CDR3 has 15 amino acids. The CDR3 loop reads CSVRSSFSGGASYTF. The CDR3 DNA follows: TGCAGCGTCCGAAGTTCCTTCTCAGGGGGCGCGAGCTACACCTTC.

This clone was counted between two and nine times. The chain recombines TRBV7-7 with TRBJ2-5; 12 bases fit TRBD2. The V gene's germline CDR1 is SSHAT and CDR2 FNYEAQ (reference sequence). V was clipped by 1 base and J by 5 bases; unmatched bases: 2. The CDR3 runs 15 residues. The CDR3 DNA sequence: TGTGCCAGCAGCTTAGGACTAGCGGGGGTTGAGACCCAGTACTTC. Residues: CASSLGLAGVETQYF.